The clone carrying this T cell receptor beta chain was detected only a few times. The sample comes from a study of shared clonotypes between healthy human individuals. V lost 1 base to trimming and J lost 8 bases, with 20 bases between them. From germline, CDR1 is MNHEY and CDR2 SMNVEV (reference sequence). The CDR3 spans 16 residues. Without sorting, samples used some 84 million PBMCs for genomic DNA. Running of the assay took place at deep level. Generated by immunoSEQ multiplex PCR, the TCRdb table keeps only in-frame clones and is missing some. The sample lists fewer than 500,000 clones, over 60% occurring once.

The sequenced sample was PBMCs. This receptor was identified in a woman aged 35 to 49 in good health. Some clones in this sample may be carry-over from other donors' samples. V gene TRBV27 combines with J gene TRBJ1-2; D remains unclear. The CDR3 region is CASSLFPGRERAGYTF. The CDR3, as DNA: TGTGCCAGCAGTTTATTTCCCGGACGGGAGCGCGCCGGCTACACCTTC.